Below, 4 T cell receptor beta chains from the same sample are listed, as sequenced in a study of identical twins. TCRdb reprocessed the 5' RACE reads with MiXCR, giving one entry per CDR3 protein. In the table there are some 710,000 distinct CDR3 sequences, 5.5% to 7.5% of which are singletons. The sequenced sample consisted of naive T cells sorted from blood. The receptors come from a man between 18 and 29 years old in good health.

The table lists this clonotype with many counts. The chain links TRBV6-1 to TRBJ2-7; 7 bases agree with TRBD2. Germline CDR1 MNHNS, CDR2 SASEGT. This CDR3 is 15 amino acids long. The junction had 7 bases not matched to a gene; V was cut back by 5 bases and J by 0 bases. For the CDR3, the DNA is TGTGCCAGCAGTCCGAGTGGACTAGTCTCCTACGAGCAGTACGTC. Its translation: CASSPSGLVSYEQYV.

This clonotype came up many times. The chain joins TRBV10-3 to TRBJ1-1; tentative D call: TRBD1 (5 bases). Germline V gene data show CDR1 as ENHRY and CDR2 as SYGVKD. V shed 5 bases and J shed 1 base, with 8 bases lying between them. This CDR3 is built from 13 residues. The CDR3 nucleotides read TGTGCCATCAGTTCCGACAGGAACACTGAAGCTTTCTTT. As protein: CAISSDRNTEAFF.

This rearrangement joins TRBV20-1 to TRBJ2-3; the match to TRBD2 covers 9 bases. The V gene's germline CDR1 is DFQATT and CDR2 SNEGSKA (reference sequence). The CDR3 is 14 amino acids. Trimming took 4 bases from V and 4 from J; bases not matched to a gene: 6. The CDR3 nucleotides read TGCAGTGCTAAGGCTAGCGGGAAAGCAGATACGCAGTATTTT. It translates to CSAKASGKADTQYF.

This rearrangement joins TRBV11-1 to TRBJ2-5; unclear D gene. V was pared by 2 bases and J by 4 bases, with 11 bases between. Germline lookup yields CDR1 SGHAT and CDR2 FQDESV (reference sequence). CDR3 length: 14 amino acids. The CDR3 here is CASSLSRATETQYF. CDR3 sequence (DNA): TGTGCCAGCAGCTTAAGTCGGGCTACAGAGACCCAGTACTTC.